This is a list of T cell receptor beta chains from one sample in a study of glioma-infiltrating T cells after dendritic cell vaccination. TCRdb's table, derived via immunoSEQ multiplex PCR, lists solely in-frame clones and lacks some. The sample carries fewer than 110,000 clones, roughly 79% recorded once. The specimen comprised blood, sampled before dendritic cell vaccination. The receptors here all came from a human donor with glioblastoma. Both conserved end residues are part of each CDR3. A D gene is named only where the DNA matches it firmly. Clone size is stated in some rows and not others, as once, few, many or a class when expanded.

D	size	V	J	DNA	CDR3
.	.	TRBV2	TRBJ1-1	TGTGCCAGCAGTGCCAAAGGGGCGGCTGAAGCTTTCTTT	CASSAKGAAEAFF
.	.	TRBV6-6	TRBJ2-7	TGTGCCAGCAGCCCGACCCTCAGGGATGCCTACGAGCAGTACTTC	CASSPTLRDAYEQYF
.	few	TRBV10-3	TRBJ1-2	TGTGCCATCAGTGAGGGGGGGTATAACTATGGCTACACCTTC	CAISEGGYNYGYTF
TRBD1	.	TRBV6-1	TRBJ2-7	TGTGCCAGCACTTTGACAGGGGTCTCCTACGAGCAGTACTTC	CASTLTGVSYEQYF
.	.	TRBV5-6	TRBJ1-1	TGTGCCAGCAGCTTGATAAGTTACAGGGTTGGCACTGAAGCTTTCTTT	CASSLISYRVGTEAFF
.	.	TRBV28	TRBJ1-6	TGTGCCAGCAGTTTTTCACAGGGAGCTAATTCACCCCTCCACTTT	CASSFSQGANSPLHF
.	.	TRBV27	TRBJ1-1	TGTGCCAGCAGTCTACGGACACCTGCGAACACTGAAGCTTTTTTT	CASSLRTPANTEAFF
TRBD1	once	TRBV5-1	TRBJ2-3	TGCGCCAGCAGCTTCGGACTCTCGGACAGGGGCACAGATACGCAGTATTTT	CASSFGLSDRGTDTQYF
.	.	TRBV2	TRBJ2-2	TGTGCCAGCAGCGAAAGGCGACATCTGAACACCGGGGAGCTGTTTTTT	CASSERRHLNTGELFF
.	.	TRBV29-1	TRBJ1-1	TGCAGCGTTGGGCAGGAGGACACTGAAGCTTTCTTT	CSVGQEDTEAFF
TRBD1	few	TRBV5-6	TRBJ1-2	TGTGCCAGCAGCTTAGGACAGGGGACTAACTATGGCTACACCTTC	CASSLGQGTNYGYTF
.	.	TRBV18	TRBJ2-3	TGTGCCAGCTCACCACAGCAGGGTGGCGATACGCAGTATTTT	CASSPQQGGDTQYF
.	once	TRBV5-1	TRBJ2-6	TGCGCCAGCAGCTTGGCCTTAGGGACTGTATCTGGGGCCAACGTCCTGACTTTC	CASSLALGTVSGANVLTF
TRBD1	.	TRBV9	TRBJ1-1	TGTGCCAGCAGCGCCACAGGGGGCGCCATGAACACTGAAGCTTTCTTT	CASSATGGAMNTEAFF
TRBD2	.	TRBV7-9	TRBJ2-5	TGTGCCAGCAGCCCAGGGACTAGCGGGGGGGCGGAGACCCAGTACTTC	CASSPGTSGGAETQYF
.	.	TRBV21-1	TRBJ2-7	TGTGCCAGCAGCAAAGCGCCCGGACAGGGGGGTGTTGGTGTCGAGCAGTACTTC	CASSKAPGQGGVGVEQYF
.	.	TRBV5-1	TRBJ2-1	TGCGCCAGCAGCCAACAGGGTTTCTACAATGAGCAGTTCTTC	CASSQQGFYNEQFF
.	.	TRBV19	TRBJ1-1	TGTGCCAGTAATAGAAATCCGAACACTGAAGCTTTCTTT	CASNRNPNTEAFF
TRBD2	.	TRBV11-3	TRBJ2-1	TGTGCCAGCAGCTCCCAGGGACTAGCGGGGAAGGATGAGCAGTTCTTC	CASSSQGLAGKDEQFF
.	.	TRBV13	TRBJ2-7	TGTGCCAGCAGTCCCACCCGACAGGTGGGCTACGAGCAGTACTTC	CASSPTRQVGYEQYF
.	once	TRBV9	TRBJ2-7	TGTGCCAGCAGCGTAGAAGTTAGGGGGGGCGAGCAGTACTTC	CASSVEVRGGEQYF
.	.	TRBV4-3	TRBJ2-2	TGCGCCAGCAGCCAAGATAGGGCGGGGAACACCGGGGAGCTGTTTTTT	CASSQDRAGNTGELFF
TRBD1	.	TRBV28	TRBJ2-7	TGTGCCAGCAGTTCTCCGGGACAGTCCTACGAGCAGTACTTC	CASSSPGQSYEQYF
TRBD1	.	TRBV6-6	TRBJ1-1	TGTGCCAGCAGTCAAACTCGGACAGGAGGTCTTGAAGCTTTCTTT	CASSQTRTGGLEAFF
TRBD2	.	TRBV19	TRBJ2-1	TGTGCCAGTAGTATTCAGGCGGGGGGCTACAATGAGCAGTTCTTC	CASSIQAGGYNEQFF
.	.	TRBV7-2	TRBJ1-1	TGTGCCAGCAGCTTAGCGACCCTTGGCAGGGCTTACACTGAAGCTTTCTTT	CASSLATLGRAYTEAFF
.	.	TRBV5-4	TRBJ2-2	TGTGCCAGCAGCTCGAGTCGGGCGAACACCGGGGAGCTGTTTTTT	CASSSSRANTGELFF
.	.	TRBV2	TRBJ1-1	TGTGCCAGCACCCCCTTCAGGAACACTGAAGCTTTCTTT	CASTPFRNTEAFF
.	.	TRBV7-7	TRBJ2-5	TGTGCTAGCAGCTGGGGCAGATCGGAGACCCAGTACTTC	CASSWGRSETQYF
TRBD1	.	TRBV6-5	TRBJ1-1	TGTGCCAGCAGTTACGAGGGGACAGGGTACACTGAAGCTTTCTTT	CASSYEGTGYTEAFF
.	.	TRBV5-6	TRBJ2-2	TGTGCCAGCAGCTTATCAGACACCGGGGAGCTGTTTTTT	CASSLSDTGELFF
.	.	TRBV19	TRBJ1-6	TGTGCCAGTAGTATATTAGACAGGAATTCACCCCTCCACTTT	CASSILDRNSPLHF
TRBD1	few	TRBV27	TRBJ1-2	TGTGCCAGCAGTCCGACAGGGTACACCTATGGCTACACCTTC	CASSPTGYTYGYTF
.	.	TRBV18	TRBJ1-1	TGTGCCAGCTCACCGGGGGGGTCTGAAGCTTTCTTT	CASSPGGSEAFF
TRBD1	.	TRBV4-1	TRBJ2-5	TGCGCCAGCAGCCTCACTCCAGGGGGCTGGAAGACCCAGTACTTC	CASSLTPGGWKTQYF
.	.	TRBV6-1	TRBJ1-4	TGTGCCAGCAGTGGTTTCCCAGGCGGGAATGAAAAACTGTTTTTT	CASSGFPGGNEKLFF
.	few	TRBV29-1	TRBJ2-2	TGCAGCGTTGAGGGCAGCTCGAACACCGGGGAGCTGTTTTTT	CSVEGSSNTGELFF
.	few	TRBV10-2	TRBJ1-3	TGCGCCAGCAGTGAGCAGGACTCTGGAAACACCATATATTTT	CASSEQDSGNTIYF
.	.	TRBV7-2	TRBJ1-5	TGTGCCAGCAGCTTCCTTCCGAGCAATCAGCCCCAGCATTTT	CASSFLPSNQPQHF
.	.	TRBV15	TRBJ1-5	TGTGCCACCAGCAGGACAGGTGCGTGGAATCAGCCCCAGCATTTT	CATSRTGAWNQPQHF
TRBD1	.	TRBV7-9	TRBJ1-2	TGTGCCAGCAGGATCACAGGGGGCAGAAACTATGGCTACACCTTC	CASRITGGRNYGYTF
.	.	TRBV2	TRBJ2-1	TGTGCCAGCAGTCCCGCCCGCAGGGTAGTAGAGGAGCAGTTCTTC	CASSPARRVVEEQFF
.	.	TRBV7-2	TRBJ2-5	TGTGCCAGCAGCCCGTACCAAGAGACCCAGTACTTC	CASSPYQETQYF
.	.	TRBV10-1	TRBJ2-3	TGCGCCAGCAGTGAGAACAGATTGAATACGCAGTATTTT	CASSENRLNTQYF
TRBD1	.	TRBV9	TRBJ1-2	TGTGCCAGCAGCACCTGGGACGGGACAGCCGTTTATGGCTACACCTTC	CASSTWDGTAVYGYTF
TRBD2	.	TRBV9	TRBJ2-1	TGTGCCAGCAGCCCTTGGACTAGCGGGGGAAGGAATGAGCAGTTCTTC	CASSPWTSGGRNEQFF
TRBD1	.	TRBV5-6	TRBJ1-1	TGTGCCAGCAGCTTAGGGGGCGAAGGAGGGACTGAAGCTTTCTTT	CASSLGGEGGTEAFF